One and the same sample provided the 4 T cell receptor beta chains below, sequenced in a study of neurological immune-mediated disorders. MiXCR was run by TCRdb on the 5' RACE reads, yielding one entry per CDR3 protein. The data show about 66,000 distinct CDR3 sequences, around 5% seen once. Sequenced material: PBMCs. The source of these receptors is a woman between 70 and 85 years old with multiple sclerosis.

This clonotype occurred many times. The chain couples TRBV3-1 to TRBJ1-2; TRBD1 aligns across 10 bases. The trim removed 4 bases at V and 0 bases at J, leaving 5 bases unmatched. CDR1 is LGHDT and CDR2 is YNNKEL in the germline V gene (reference sequence). CDR3 length: 16 amino acids. The CDR3 bases are TGTGCCAGCAGCCTAGTTGGGACAGGGGCTAACTATGGCTACACCTTC. Protein: CASSLVGTGANYGYTF. The full variable domain, completed using reference TRBV3-1 and TRBJ1-2, is DTAVSQTPKYLVTQMGNDKSIKCEQNLGHDTMYWYKQDSKKFLKIMFSYNNKELIINETVPNRFSPKSPDKAHLNLHINSLELGDSAVYFCASSLVGTGANYGYTFGSGTRLTVV.

This clonotype was found many times. The chain employs TRBV7-2 and TRBJ2-1; possibly TRBD2 for D (5 bases). Trimming shortened V by 6 bases and J by 2 bases, and 17 bases separated the two germline ends. Germline lookup yields CDR1 SGHTA and CDR2 FQGNSA. This CDR3 has 16 amino acids. This chain's CDR3 is CASSTSGLATYNEQFF. DNA of the CDR3: TGTGCCAGCAGTACAAGCGGTCTAGCTACCTACAATGAGCAGTTCTTC.

At least ten counts were recorded for this clonotype. The genes are TRBV12-3 or TRBV12-4 and TRBJ2-1; TRBD2 matches 12 bases. The CDR3 spans 18 residues. Losses at the gene ends were 3 bases for V and 0 bases for J; bases not matched to a gene: 6. CDR3 in DNA: TGTGCCAGCAGTTTGGGGACTAGCGGGTTAGGCTCCTACAATGAGCAGTTCTTC. Its translation is CASSLGTSGLGSYNEQFF.

This clonotype was found many times. J is TRBJ1-5 and V is TRBV4-2; D gene unclear. With 0 bases removed from V and 6 bases from J, the gap between germline ends came to 6 bases. The CDR3 length is 13 residues. In germline, CDR1 is LGHNA, CDR2 YNFKEQ. This CDR3 reads CASSQDRGQPQHF. The CDR3 DNA reads as TGTGCCAGCAGCCAAGATCGGGGTCAGCCCCAGCATTTT.